These 22 T cell receptor beta chains share one sample of origin, sequenced in a study of shared clonotypes between healthy human individuals. Libraries were prepared by immunoSEQ multiplex PCR; TCRdb keeps only in-frame clonotypes and omits some of them. The data hold fewer than 650,000 clones, with 75% to 85% observed a single time. The sample was PBMCs. The receptors were gathered from a woman between 40 and 50 years old in good health. Some clones in this sample may be carry-over from other donors' samples.

This clone was recorded many times. One end of the junction fails to match germline, which may point to a read error. This chain uses TRBV7-9 with TRBJ1-4; 9 bases fit TRBD1. This CDR3 is 12 amino acids long. Germline loops: CDR1 SEHNR, CDR2 FQNEAQ (reference sequence). CDR3 in amino acids: CASGQGREKLFF. The DNA of the CDR3 is TGCGCCTCCGGACAGGGGCGTGAAAAACTGTTTTTT.

The chain joins TRBV12-5 to TRBJ2-5; possible D gene TRBD1, 5 bases. The CDR3 totals 14 residues. The V end was cut by 1 base, the J end by 0 bases, with 6 bases between. CDR1 and CDR2 from the germline V gene are LGHNT and FRNRAP. The CDR3, as DNA: TGTGCTAGTGGTTTGGAGGACAACCAAGAGACCCAGTACTTC. Translation: CASGLEDNQETQYF.

In regard to this clone: This sequence may be a read error, since a much larger clone differs from it by one base. This chain joins TRBV7-9 and TRBJ1-1, with a tentative D call TRBD1 (5 bases). Per germline, CDR1 SEHNR and CDR2 FQNEAQ (reference sequence). The CDR3 covers 15 residues. This CDR3 is CVSSPETARRTEAFF. CDR3 in DNA: TGTGTCAGCAGCCCTGAGACAGCCCGGCGGACTGAAGCTTTCTTT.

J is TRBJ2-3 and V is TRBV7-8, with D perhaps given as TRBD1 or TRBD2 (6 bases each). Looked up from germline, CDR1 is SGHVS and CDR2 is FQNEAQ. The ends were cut back, 0 bases at V and 5 bases at J, with 9 bases in the middle. The CDR3 sequence is 14 residues long. The CDR3 DNA reads TGTGCCAGCAGCTTAGCAAGGGGGGAAGATACGCAGTATTTT. Translating gives CASSLARGEDTQYF. Full variable domain (remainder filled in from reference TRBV7-8 and TRBJ2-3): GAGVSQSPRYKVAKRGQDVALRCDPISGHVSLFWYQQALGQGPEFLTYFQNEAQLDKSGLPSDRFFAERPEGSVSTLKIQRTQQEDSAVYLCASSLARGEDTQYFGPGTRLTVL.

The chain has TRBV10-2 and TRBJ2-7; no firm D call. This CDR3 contains 13 residues. The germline V and J ends were trimmed by 8 bases and 5 bases, with 16 bases remaining between them. Germline V gene lookup returns CDR1 WSHSY and CDR2 SAAADI. CDR3 loop: CASRADGENEQYF. CDR3 in DNA: TGCGCCAGCCGTGCCGATGGAGAAAACGAGCAGTACTTC.

The chain couples TRBV5-4 to TRBJ2-7; 7 bases map to TRBD2. The V segment lost 3 bases and the J segment 3 bases; nucleotides outside the gene matches: 3. The CDR3 has 13 amino acids. The germline CDR1 and CDR2 sequences are SGHNT and YYREEE (reference sequence). CDR3 sequence (DNA): TGTGCCAGCAGCTCAGGCGGGGGCTACGAGCAGTACTTC. Amino acids: CASSSGGGYEQYF. The entire variable domain, with the rest obtained from reference TRBV5-4 and TRBJ2-7, is as follows: ETGVTQSPTHLIKTRGQQVTLRCSSQSGHNTVSWYQQALGQGPQFIFQYYREEENGRGNFPPRFSGLQFPNYSSELNVNALELDDSALYLCASSSGGGYEQYFGPGTRLTVT.

The chain links TRBV27 to TRBJ2-7; the match to TRBD2 covers 10 bases. The CDR3 contains 16 residues. The V gene end was trimmed by 5 bases and the J gene end by 2 bases; junction bases not matched to a gene: 9. From germline, CDR1 is MNHEY and CDR2 SMNVEV (reference sequence). CDR3 residues: CASSASLAGITYEQYF. CDR3 sequence (DNA): TGTGCCAGCAGTGCGTCACTAGCGGGAATCACCTACGAGCAGTACTTC.

In its sample, this clone was seen a few times. CDR3 DNA sequence: TGTGCCTGGAGTTGGGGGTCAGTTGAAGCTTTCTTT. Its protein product is CAWSWGSVEAFF. The rearrangement joins TRBV30 to TRBJ1-1; D is perhaps TRBD1 (5 bases). This CDR3 comprises 12 residues. V was shortened by 2 bases and J by 7 bases, with 11 bases between the two germline ends. From germline, CDR1 is GTSNPN and CDR2 SVGIG (reference sequence).

This rearrangement joins TRBV6-7 to TRBJ2-7; either TRBD1 or TRBD2 may supply D (5 bases each). TRBV6-7 is an ORF; its function is uncertain. CDR3 size: 12 residues. Trimming stripped 6 bases from V and 12 bases from J, with 18 bases between. The CDR3 is CASSPRGKGRYF. As DNA, the CDR3 is TGTGCCAGCAGCCCAAGGGGCAAGGGGAGGTACTTC.

This clone showed up just once. J is TRBJ2-2 and V is TRBV9; no clear D gene. Trimming left V 3 bases short and J 5 bases short, with 14 bases between. Germline CDR1 is SGDLS and CDR2 is YYNGEE. The CDR3 is made up of 15 amino acids. The CDR3 spells CASSGVQTPTGELFF. The CDR3 region has the DNA TGTGCCAGCAGCGGAGTACAAACGCCTACCGGGGAGCTGTTTTTT.

The chain joins TRBV4-2 to TRBJ2-5, with D unclear. The V gene's germline CDR1 is LGHNA and CDR2 YNFKEQ. Trimming cost V 0 bases and J 2 bases, with 19 bases left between them. This CDR3 has 18 residues. The DNA for the CDR3 is TGTGCCAGCAGCCAAGAGATAAGGTCCGGAACTACTCAAGAGACCCAGTACTTC. Its translation: CASSQEIRSGTTQETQYF.

There are a few counts of this clone. This rearrangement joins TRBV30 to TRBJ1-2; no reliable D call. The CDR3 has 12 residues. The germline V gene encodes CDR1 GTSNPN and CDR2 SVGIG (reference sequence). The V gene lost 0 bases and the J gene lost 7 bases, with 9 bases spanning the gap. The CDR3 nucleotides read TGTGCCTGGAGTGTAACGGAATCTGGCTACACCTTC. The encoded protein is CAWSVTESGYTF.

CDR3: CASSLHPNTEAFF. The CDR3 DNA is TGTGCCAGCAGCTTGCATCCCAACACTGAAGCTTTCTTT. The chain recombines TRBV7-7 with TRBJ1-1, with D uncertain. V was trimmed by 3 bases and J by 2 bases, leaving 7 bases between them. CDR3 length: 13 amino acids. CDR1 is SSHAT and CDR2 is FNYEAQ in the germline V gene (reference sequence).

V usage is TRBV5-1 and J usage is TRBJ1-3; possibly TRBD1 for D (5 bases). V was clipped by 4 bases and J by 8 bases, with 16 bases between them. In germline, CDR1 is SGHRS, CDR2 YFSETQ. There are 14 residues in the CDR3. The CDR3 spells CASSATDLRYTIYF. For the CDR3, the DNA is TGCGCCAGCAGCGCGACAGATCTCCGGTACACCATATATTTT.

The chain carries TRBV7-2 and TRBJ2-6, with unresolved D. The V gene lost 1 base and the J gene lost 0 bases, with 4 bases spanning the gap. CDR1 is SGHTA, CDR2 FQGNSA, per germline. The CDR3 has 15 residues. The chain's CDR3 is CASSLDFSGANVLTF. The CDR3 bases are TGTGCCAGCAGCTTAGACTTCTCTGGGGCCAACGTCCTGACTTTC.

This clone was counted a single time. This chain connects TRBV7-3 to TRBJ2-2, with 7 bases lining up with TRBD2. Germline values: CDR1 SGHTA, CDR2 FQGTGA. The V gene end was trimmed by 6 bases and the J gene end by 2 bases; junction bases not matched to a gene: 3. The CDR3 has 14 amino acids. The CDR3 DNA sequence: TGTGCCAGCAGGACTAGCCAAAACACCGGGGAGCTGTTTTTT. As protein: CASRTSQNTGELFF.

V usage is TRBV18 and J usage is TRBJ2-5; D may correspond to TRBD1 or TRBD2 (5 bases each). The CDR3 has 13 residues. The germline gives CDR1 KGHSH, CDR2 LQKENI. The V end lost 3 bases, the J end lost 5 bases, and 10 bases lay between the germline ends. This chain's CDR3 is CASSPGWDETQYF. The CDR3 DNA reads as TGTGCCAGCTCACCTGGGTGGGACGAGACCCAGTACTTC.

The sample holds many counts of this clone. The chain couples TRBV2 to TRBJ2-7; no definite D call. This CDR3 is built from 11 residues. Looked up from germline, CDR1 is SNHLY and CDR2 is FYNNEI. The V gene lost 3 bases and the J gene lost 10 bases, with 10 bases spanning the gap. The chain's CDR3 is CASSELAFQYF. The CDR3 DNA follows: TGTGCCAGCAGTGAGTTGGCGTTCCAGTACTTC.

The V call is TRBV28, the J call TRBJ2-3; 10 nucleotides align to TRBD2. Germline lookup yields CDR1 MDHEN and CDR2 SYDVKM. V trimming: 5 bases; J trimming: 6 bases; junction bases outside the gene matches: 14. This CDR3 spans 17 amino acids. The CDR3 reads CASSRAARASGSDTQYF. In nucleotides, the CDR3 is TGTGCCAGCAGTCGAGCCGCTAGGGCTAGCGGGAGTGATACGCAGTATTTT.

This chain joins TRBV9 and TRBJ1-2, with no clear D. Germline V lookup: CDR1 SGDLS, CDR2 YYNGEE. Trimming removed 0 bases at V and 8 bases at J, with 11 bases between. The CDR3 spans 13 residues. The DNA for the CDR3 is TGTGCCAGCAGCGTAGGGATAGGAGGGGGCTACACCTTC. This codes for CASSVGIGGGYTF.

In this sample, this clone turned up a few times. The chain joins TRBV11-2 to TRBJ2-7; 9 bases line up with TRBD1. V lost 7 bases, J lost 6 bases, and 10 bases stayed unmatched. Germline lookup yields CDR1 SGHAT and CDR2 FQNNGV. The CDR3 is 14 amino acids. The CDR3 region has the DNA TGTGCCAGCATCCCAGGACAGGGGAGTGGCGAGCAGTACTTC. It yields the protein CASIPGQGSGEQYF.

CDR3 nucleotides: TGTGCCAGTAGTATCGGGCAGGGGGCGATCGGGGAGCTGTTTTTT. It is translated as CASSIGQGAIGELFF. J is TRBJ2-2 and V is TRBV19; 8 nucleotides match TRBD1. The CDR3 consists of 15 residues. Germline V gene lookup returns CDR1 LNHDA and CDR2 SQIVND (reference sequence). Germline trimming cut 3 bases from V and 7 bases from J; bases unmatched to any gene: 7.